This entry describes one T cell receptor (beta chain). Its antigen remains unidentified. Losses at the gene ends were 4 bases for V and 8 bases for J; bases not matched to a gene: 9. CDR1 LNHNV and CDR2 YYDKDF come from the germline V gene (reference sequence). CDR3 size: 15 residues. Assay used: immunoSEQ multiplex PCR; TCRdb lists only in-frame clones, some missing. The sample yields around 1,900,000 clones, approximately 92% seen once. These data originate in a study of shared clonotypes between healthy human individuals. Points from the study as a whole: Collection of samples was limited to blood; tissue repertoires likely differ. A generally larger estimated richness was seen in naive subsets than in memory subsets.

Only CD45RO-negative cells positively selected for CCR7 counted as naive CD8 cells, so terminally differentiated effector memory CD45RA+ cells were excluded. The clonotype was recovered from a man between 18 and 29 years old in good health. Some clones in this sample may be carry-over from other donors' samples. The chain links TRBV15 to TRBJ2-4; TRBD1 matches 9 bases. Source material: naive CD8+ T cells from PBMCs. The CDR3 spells CATSTTLGTGHIQYF. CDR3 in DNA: TGTGCCACCAGCACAACGTTGGGGACAGGGCACATTCAGTACTTC.